One and the same sample provided the 3 T cell receptor beta chains below, sequenced in a study of T cell repertoires in cytomegalovirus infection. TCRdb ran MiXCR on the reads and lists one entry per CDR3 protein. This table has around 290,000 distinct CDR3 sequences, about 26% appearing once. Material: PBMCs. All receptors derive from a human donor in good health (CMV status not recorded). Some clones in this sample may be carry-over from other donors' samples.

This clonotype showed up just a few times. The chain employs TRBV2 and TRBJ2-3, with D maybe TRBD1 (6 bases). Trimming left V 4 bases short and J 2 bases short, with 7 bases between. This CDR3 is built from 13 residues. Germline V CDR1 and CDR2: SNHLY, FYNNEI. The CDR3 here is CASSGTVTDTQYF. CDR3 bases: TGTGCCAGCAGTGGGACAGTCACAGATACGCAGTATTTT.

This clonotype was counted ten times or more. The chain joins TRBV7-2 to TRBJ1-5, with D perhaps TRBD1 (6 bases). Between the trimmed V and J ends, which lost 4 bases and 6 bases, there was a span of 22 bases. The CDR3 consists of 17 residues. Per germline, CDR1 SGHTA and CDR2 FQGNSA. The CDR3: CASSSYAGATGIQPQHF. The CDR3 DNA is TGTGCCAGCAGCTCGTACGCGGGGGCAACGGGGATTCAGCCCCAGCATTTT.

The V call is TRBV12-3 or TRBV12-4, the J call TRBJ1-4, with 8 bases aligning to TRBD1. The CDR3 runs to 14 residues. J gave up 8 bases and V 5 bases, and 7 bases lay outside the gene matches. CDR3 nucleotides: TGTGCCAGCAGTATGACAGGGGTTGAAGAAAAACTGTTTTTT. It is translated as CASSMTGVEEKLFF.